The 21 T cell receptor beta chains listed next were all sequenced from one sample in a study of identifying expanded T cells in peripheral blood. Using immunoSEQ multiplex PCR, the repertoire was profiled, and TCRdb retains in-frame clones only, with some absent. The repertoire holds approximately 97,000 clones, with roughly 88% as singletons. Sequencing was done on a sample of blood. The receptors come from a person aged 18 to 75 in good health.

This clone was counted between two and nine times. The chain carries TRBV19 and TRBJ1-5, with a weak D call TRBD1 (5 bases). The CDR3 extends over 12 amino acids. CDR1 LNHDA and CDR2 SQIVND come from the germline V gene (reference sequence). The ends were cut back, 8 bases at V and 6 bases at J, with 11 bases in the middle. The CDR3 DNA reads as TGTGCCAGTGGACAATTAGCTCAGCCCCAGCATTTT. This sequence encodes CASGQLAQPQHF.

The rearrangement joins TRBV15 to TRBJ1-4; 7 bases map to TRBD1. Per the germline V gene, CDR1 is LNHNV and CDR2 is YYDKDF (reference sequence). Losses at the gene ends were 0 bases for V and 7 bases for J; bases not matched to a gene: 8. The CDR3 has 16 amino acids. In DNA, the CDR3 is TGTGCCACCAGCAGAGAGCAGACAGGGTCGGGTGAAAAACTGTTTTTT. It yields the protein CATSREQTGSGEKLFF.

The chain joins TRBV18 to TRBJ2-2; 8 bases align to TRBD1. The CDR3 runs 15 residues. Germline V gene lookup returns CDR1 KGHSH and CDR2 LQKENI. V shed 4 bases and J 3 bases; nucleotides not matched to a gene: 4. CDR3 protein: CASSRDRGDTGELFF. CDR3 bases: TGTGCCAGCTCACGAGACAGGGGAGACACCGGGGAGCTGTTTTTT. The whole variable domain, filled in from reference TRBV18 and TRBJ2-2, reads NAGVMQNPRHLVRRRGQEARLRCSPMKGHSHVYWYRQLPEEGLKFMVYLQKENIIDESGMPKERFSAEFPKEGPSILRIQQVVRGDSAAYFCASSRDRGDTGELFFGEGSRLTVL.

For the CDR3, the DNA is TGTGCCAGCAGCGTAGTGGGGACCAGCGTCAATGAGCAGTTCTTC. It specifies CASSVVGTSVNEQFF. The rearrangement uses TRBV9 and TRBJ2-1; D might be TRBD1 or TRBD2, each matching 5 bases. V lost 0 bases to trimming and J lost 6 bases, with 13 bases between them. The CDR3 extends over 15 amino acids. The germline CDR1 and CDR2 sequences are SGDLS and YYNGEE. The full variable domain, with the rest looked up from reference TRBV9 and TRBJ2-1, is DSGVTQTPKHLITATGQRVTLRCSPRSGDLSVYWYQQSLDQGLQFLIQYYNGEERAKGNILERFSAQQFPDLHSELNLSSLELGDSALYFCASSVVGTSVNEQFFGPGTRLTVL.

The chain joins TRBV18 to TRBJ2-3; no firm D call. The germline CDR1 and CDR2 sequences are KGHSH and LQKENI. Trimming pared 3 bases from V and 6 bases from J, leaving 4 bases between. The CDR3 has 11 residues. CDR3 bases: TGTGCCAGCTCACCGGGTGATACGCAGTATTTT. Translated: CASSPGDTQYF. The full variable domain, in which reference TRBV18 and TRBJ2-3 provide the parts outside the CDR3, is NAGVMQNPRHLVRRRGQEARLRCSPMKGHSHVYWYRQLPEEGLKFMVYLQKENIIDESGMPKERFSAEFPKEGPSILRIQQVVRGDSAAYFCASSPGDTQYFGPGTRLTVL.

The V gene is TRBV6-5, the J gene TRBJ1-2; 7 nucleotides match TRBD1. V was pared by 8 bases and J by 4 bases, with 4 bases of the junction left unmatched. Germline V lookup: CDR1 MNHEY, CDR2 SVGAGI. The CDR3 is 12 residues long. In DNA form, the CDR3 reads TGTGCCAGCCACGACAGGGCCTATGGCTACACCTTC. Amino acids: CASHDRAYGYTF.

This chain uses TRBV18 with TRBJ2-7, with 9 bases aligning to TRBD2. The CDR3 spans 14 residues. Germline V gives CDR1 KGHSH, CDR2 LQKENI. J lost 2 bases, V lost 5 bases, and 4 bases had no gene match. The CDR3: CASSRAGGAYEQYF. DNA of the CDR3: TGTGCCAGCTCAAGGGCGGGGGGGGCCTACGAGCAGTACTTC.

This chain uses TRBV29-1 with TRBJ1-2; TRBD1 is a possible D gene (5 bases). Germline V lookup: CDR1 SQVTM, CDR2 ANQGSEA. Trimming shortened V by 1 base and J by 7 bases, and 19 bases separated the two germline ends. The CDR3 has 15 residues. CDR3 residues: CSVEGGKGKQVGYTF. In DNA form, the CDR3 reads TGCAGCGTTGAAGGAGGAAAGGGGAAGCAGGTTGGCTACACCTTC.

This chain connects TRBV7-2 to TRBJ1-3, with D possibly TRBD1 on 5 matching bases. CDR3 size: 13 residues. Germline V gene sequence: CDR1 SGHTA, CDR2 FQGNSA. The V gene lost 7 bases and the J gene lost 8 bases, with 15 bases spanning the gap. The CDR3 protein is CASTGAGWDTIYF. CDR3 DNA sequence: TGTGCCAGCACCGGAGCAGGGTGGGACACCATATATTTT.

V is TRBV4-2 and J is TRBJ2-1; 9 bases are shared with TRBD2. This CDR3 region has 15 residues. The junction had 9 bases not matched to a gene; V was cut back by 4 bases and J by 8 bases. The germline gives CDR1 LGHNA, CDR2 YNFKEQ. CDR3: CASSLNSGRLHEQFF. The CDR3 region has the DNA TGTGCCAGCAGCCTCAATAGCGGGAGACTCCATGAGCAGTTCTTC.

CDR3 amino acids: CASSFPASKGGGYTF. CDR3 coding DNA: TGTGCCAGCAGTTTTCCCGCCTCGAAGGGGGGTGGCTACACCTTC. The rearrangement links TRBV28 to TRBJ1-2; perhaps TRBD1 as D (6 bases). This CDR3 comprises 15 residues. Germline CDR1 reads MDHEN; CDR2 reads SYDVKM. V gave up 3 bases and J gave up 7 bases, with 18 bases separating them.

The genes are TRBV7-9 and TRBJ2-5, with D perhaps being TRBD1 or TRBD2 (6 bases each). CDR3 length equals 15 residues. Trimming removed 7 bases from V and 4 bases from J, with 19 bases in between. The germline V gene has CDR1 SEHNR and CDR2 FQNEAQ (reference sequence). CDR3 DNA sequence: TGTGCCAGCACCCTTGTTTTGGGGGGCTCAGAGACCCAGTACTTC. Protein sequence: CASTLVLGGSETQYF.

This chain uses TRBV6-1 with TRBJ2-3, with D perhaps matching TRBD1 (7 bases). V shed 4 bases and J shed 4 bases, with 12 bases lying between them. Germline values: CDR1 MNHNS, CDR2 SASEGT. This CDR3 contains 14 residues. DNA for the CDR3: TGTGCCAGCAGTGGACAGGGAGGCCCAGATACGCAGTATTTT. It specifies CASSGQGGPDTQYF.

The chain is built from TRBV7-3 and TRBJ2-1; TRBD2 aligns across 7 bases. The J segment lost 7 bases and the V segment lost 2 bases, leaving 8 bases of the junction unmatched. This CDR3 spans 15 amino acids. The germline V gene encodes CDR1 SGHTA and CDR2 FQGTGA. Here the CDR3 DNA reads TGTGCCAGCAGCTTATCGGGGGGAGTTCATAATGAGCAGTTCTTC. As protein: CASSLSGGVHNEQFF.

The chain uses TRBV6-5 and TRBJ1-4; maybe TRBD1 (6 bases). The V end was cut by 6 bases, the J end by 1 base, with 9 bases between. This CDR3 is built from 14 residues. Germline CDR1 MNHEY, CDR2 SVGAGI. CDR3 in amino acids: CASSKGGTNEKLFF. In DNA form, the CDR3 reads TGTGCCAGCAGCAAGGGGGGAACTAATGAAAAACTGTTTTTT.

The rearrangement joins TRBV5-1 to TRBJ1-4, with a possible D match to TRBD1 (5 bases). The CDR3 is made up of 15 amino acids. Germline loops: CDR1 SGHRS, CDR2 YFSETQ. Trimming took off 4 bases at V and 7 bases at J, with 17 bases between the two ends. CDR3: CASSTAGDGTEKLFF. The CDR3 DNA sequence: TGCGCCAGCAGCACCGCGGGGGATGGAACTGAAAAACTGTTTTTT.

V usage is TRBV6-1 and J usage is TRBJ1-1; 7 bases line up with TRBD1. Losses at the gene ends were 11 bases for V and 6 bases for J; bases not matched to a gene: 12. Germline V gene sequence: CDR1 MNHNS, CDR2 SASEGT. This CDR3 is built from 13 residues. As DNA, the CDR3 is TGTGCCGTAAAGAGGGGGCTAGTGGCTGAAGCTTTCTTT. It codes for CAVKRGLVAEAFF.

This clone came up once. The J gene is TRBJ1-1, the V gene TRBV11-2; 9 bases are shared with TRBD1. CDR3 length: 17 amino acids. The ends lost 2 bases at V and 0 bases at J; junction bases unmatched: 7. Germline CDR1 and CDR2: SGHAT and FQNNGV. CDR3: CASSLKTGGVMNTEAFF. CDR3 in DNA: TGTGCCAGCAGCTTAAAGACAGGGGGTGTAATGAACACTGAAGCTTTCTTT. The full variable domain, in which reference TRBV11-2 and TRBJ1-1 provide the parts outside the CDR3, is EAGVAQSPRYKIIEKRQSVAFWCNPISGHATLYWYQQILGQGPKLLIQFQNNGVVDDSQLPKDRFSAERLKGVDSTLKIQPAKLEDSAVYLCASSLKTGGVMNTEAFFGQGTRLTVV.

This sequence joins TRBV10-1 and TRBJ2-2, with 8 nucleotides matching TRBD2. The CDR3 covers 16 residues. Unmatched junction bases numbered 7, after V lost 2 bases and J lost 5 bases. Germline CDR1 WNHNN, CDR2 SYGVQD (reference sequence). The CDR3 DNA reads TGCGCCAGCAGTGAGAGTAGCGGGGAGGATACCGGGGAGCTGTTTTTT. It translates to CASSESSGEDTGELFF.

The chain links TRBV9 to TRBJ1-1, with D unclear. Deletions cut 6 bases from V and 0 bases from J, with 9 bases between. This CDR3 spans 13 amino acids. Germline CDR1 is SGDLS and CDR2 is YYNGEE. The DNA of the CDR3 is TGTGCCAGCAAGCCGATCTTGAACACTGAAGCTTTCTTT. It translates to CASKPILNTEAFF.

This clone was observed a single time. The rearrangement links TRBV10-3 to TRBJ1-2, with 7 positions matching TRBD1. This CDR3 is 18 amino acids long. Germline assignment: CDR1 ENHRY and CDR2 SYGVKD. The ends lost 10 bases at V and 9 bases at J; junction bases unmatched: 29. CDR3 DNA: TGTGCCACTCAGGGGAGGGATACCGGGACAGACCTCGTTCGGAGCTACACCTTC. It specifies CATQGRDTGTDLVRSYTF.